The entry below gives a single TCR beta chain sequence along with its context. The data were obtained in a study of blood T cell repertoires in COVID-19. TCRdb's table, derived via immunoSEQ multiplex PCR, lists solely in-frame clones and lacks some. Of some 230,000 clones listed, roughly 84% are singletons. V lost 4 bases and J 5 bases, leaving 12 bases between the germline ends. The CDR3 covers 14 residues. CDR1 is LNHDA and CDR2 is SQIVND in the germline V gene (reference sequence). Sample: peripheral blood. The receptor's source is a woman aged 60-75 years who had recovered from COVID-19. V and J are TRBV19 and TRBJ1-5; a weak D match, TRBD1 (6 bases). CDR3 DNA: TGTGCCAGTAGTAAGGGGGGGAACGATCAGCCCCAGCATTTT. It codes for CASSKGGNDQPQHF.